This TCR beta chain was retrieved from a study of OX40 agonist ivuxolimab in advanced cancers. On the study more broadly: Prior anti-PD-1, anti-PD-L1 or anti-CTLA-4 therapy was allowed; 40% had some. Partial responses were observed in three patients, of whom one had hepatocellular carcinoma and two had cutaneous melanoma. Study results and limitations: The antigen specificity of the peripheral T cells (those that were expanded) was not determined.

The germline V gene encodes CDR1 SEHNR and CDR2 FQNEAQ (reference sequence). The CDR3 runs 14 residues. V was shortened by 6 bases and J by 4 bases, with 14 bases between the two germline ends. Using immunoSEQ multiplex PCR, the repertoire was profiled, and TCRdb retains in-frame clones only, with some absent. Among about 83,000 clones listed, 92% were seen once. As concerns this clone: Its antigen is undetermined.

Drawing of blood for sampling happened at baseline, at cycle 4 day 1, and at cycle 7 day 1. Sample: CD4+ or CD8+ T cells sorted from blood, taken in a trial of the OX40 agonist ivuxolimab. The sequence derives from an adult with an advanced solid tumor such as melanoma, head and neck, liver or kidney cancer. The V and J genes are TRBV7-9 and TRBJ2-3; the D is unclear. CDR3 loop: CASRSSAGADTQYF. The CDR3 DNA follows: TGTGCCAGCAGATCCTCAGCTGGCGCAGATACGCAGTATTTT.